The T cell receptor (beta chain) described here comes from a study of identical twins. On this clonotype itself: The antigen is not known.

Each CDR3 protein is one row after TCRdb ran MiXCR on the 5' RACE reads. The data contain about 550,000 distinct CDR3 sequences, approximately 20% of them seen just once; the ten biggest clones take up around 0.5%. Study observations and caveats: With beta out-of-frame sequences, excess sharing by twins was weaker. Out-of-frame alpha sequences shared by twins showed excess low generation probability. Donors were not followed over many years; analysis was cross-sectional.

The CDR3 is 14 residues long. The V and J ends lost 2 bases and 7 bases respectively, with 11 bases between them. Germline V lookup: CDR1 MNHEY, CDR2 SVGAGI. This sample also belongs to another study, concerning yellow fever vaccine responses in identical twins. As reported in that work: The T cell response to vaccination in identical twins was reportedly partly convergent and partly personalized.

The gene calls are TRBV6-5 and TRBJ2-2; D is perhaps TRBD1 (5 bases). Sequenced input: CD4+ T cells sorted from blood. The sequence derives from a woman aged 18-29 years in good health. CDR3 amino acids: CASSYRRQGGELFF. CDR3 sequence (DNA): TGTGCCAGCAGTTACAGGCGGCAGGGCGGGGAGCTGTTTTTT.